The rows below give T cell receptor beta chains drawn from one sample of a study of tumor and adjacent non-tumor tissue in lung cancer. MiXCR, applied by TCRdb to the multiplex PCR reads, yields one record per CDR3 protein. The sample contains more than 75,000 distinct CDR3 sequences, over 80% of which appear only once. The sequencing input was lung tumor tissue. The origin of the receptors is a woman between 45 and 65 years old with non-small cell lung cancer. Both conserved end residues are part of each CDR3. A D gene is named only where the DNA matches it firmly. Clone size appears in some rows only: once, few, many, or a class for an expanded clone.

size	V	J	D	DNA	CDR3
NA	TRBV20-1	TRBJ2-5	NA	TGCAGTACTCAAGGCATGGGGTACCAAGAGACCCAGTACTTC	CSTQGMGYQETQYF
NA	TRBV29-1	TRBJ2-1	NA	TGCAGCGTTAGGAGCAACTCCTACAATGAACAGTTCTTC	CSVRSNSYNEQFF
NA	TRBV12-3/TRBV12-4	TRBJ1-2	TRBD1	TGTGCCAGCAATTTACAGGGGGCCCACGGATATGGATACACCTTC	CASNLQGAHGYGYTF
once	TRBV6-1	TRBJ2-4	NA	TGTACCAGCAGTGAATTCCGTCTCTCTGGGGGACAAAACAATCAGTACTTC	CTSSEFRLSGGQNNQYF
once	TRBV20-1	TRBJ2-7	NA	TGCAGTGCTAGAGATCAGAACTACTGGTACGAGCAGTACTTC	CSARDQNYWYEQYF
NA	TRBV7-8	TRBJ2-6	NA	TGTGCCAGCAGCCGAGGACTCCACTCTGGAGCCAACGTCCTGAGTTTC	CASSRGLHSGANVLSF
NA	TRBV29-1	TRBJ2-5	NA	TGCAGCGTTGTCGGGGATGTGGAGACCGAGTATTTC	CSVVGDVETEYF
NA	TRBV28	TRBJ2-7	NA	TGTGCCAGTAACTCTCAAGGGCTGTACGAGCAGTACTTC	CASNSQGLYEQYF
NA	TRBV5-1	TRBJ2-2	NA	TGCGCCAGCAGCTTGGGGACCGGGGAGCTGCTTTTT	CASSLGTGELLF
NA	TRBV12-3/TRBV12-4	TRBJ2-1	NA	TGTACCAGCTGCGCTCGATACAATGACCAGTTCTTC	CTSCARYNDQFF
NA	TRBV29-1	TRBJ2-5	TRBD2	TGCAGCATCGAATTACACCTACCGCGGGAGGCCCAGTACTTC	CSIELHLPREAQYF
NA	TRBV29-1	TRBJ1-3	NA	NA	CRVDWGSGSGNTINF
NA	TRBV20-1	TRBJ2-3	TRBD2	TGCAGTGCAGAGGGCCCCGGGACTAGCCGGAGCACAGATACGCAGTATTTT	CSAEGPGTSRSTDTQYF
NA	TRBV15	TRBJ1-4	NA	TGTGCCACCAGCAGAGGACAGTTAGATGAAAAACTGTTTTTT	CATSRGQLDEKLFF
NA	TRBV20-1	TRBJ1-6	NA	TGCAGTGGTCTGTCGGGGCGCGAGTCTTCACCCCTTAACTTT	CSGLSGRESSPLNF
NA	TRBV6-1	TRBJ2-7	TRBD1	TGTGCCAGCAATGAAGGGACAGATTATTACGAGCAGTACTTT	CASNEGTDYYEQYF
NA	TRBV18	TRBJ2-7	TRBD1	TGTGCCAACTCAGGAAGACAGGGACGCTCCTACGAGCAGTACTTC	CANSGRQGRSYEQYF
NA	TRBV14	TRBJ2-7	NA	TGTGCCAGGGGAAATACGGGGCGTAGCTCCTACGAGCAGTACTTC	CARGNTGRSSYEQYF
NA	TRBV11-2	TRBJ1-3	NA	TGTGCCAGCAGCTTATTGGGGGCTGGAAACATCTTATATTTT	CASSLLGAGNILYF
NA	TRBV11-2	TRBJ2-1	NA	TGTGCCAGCAGGTCCACTAGTGATGAGCAATTCTTC	CASRSTSDEQFF
NA	TRBV6-1	TRBJ2-4	NA	TGTGCCAGCAGTGAAGGGTTTGGACAGATAAACATTCATTACTTC	CASSEGFGQINIHYF
few	TRBV11-3	TRBJ2-7	TRBD2	TGTGTCAGCAACTTAGATCTAGCGGGAGGATCCTACGAGCAGTACTTC	CVSNLDLAGGSYEQYF
NA	TRBV7-2	TRBJ2-3	NA	TGTGCCAGCAGCCCCGATAGCGCGGGCACAGATACGCAGTATTTT	CASSPDSAGTDTQYF
NA	TRBV12-3/TRBV12-4	TRBJ1-1	TRBD1	TGTGCCAGTATCCAACGGAGACAGGGTAACCCTGAAGCTTTCTTT	CASIQRRQGNPEAFF
NA	TRBV20-1	TRBJ1-4	NA	TGCAGTGCATCGACAAGGGAAACTTTGGGAAAACTATTTTTT	CSASTRETLGKLFF
NA	TRBV20-1	TRBJ2-5	TRBD2	TGCAGTGCCCCTAATGCGGGAGTAGGACAAGAGATCCAGTACTTC	CSAPNAGVGQEIQYF
NA	TRBV28	TRBJ1-6	NA	TGTGCCAGCAGTTCAGGGTTCGGTTCACTCCTCCACTTT	CASSSGFGSLLHF
NA	TRBV28	TRBJ2-6	NA	TGTGCCAGCAGAAAAATTATGAAGGGCCCGATTGGGGCCAACGTCCTGACTTTC	CASRKIMKGPIGANVLTF
once	TRBV11-2	TRBJ2-1	NA	TGTGCCAGCAGCTTGGGACACTACCTACATTTCTTC	CASSLGHYLHFF
NA	TRBV4-3	TRBJ2-7	TRBD2	TGCGCCAGCAGCCCCATACTAGCGGGAGGGTTTGGGGAGCAGTACTTC	CASSPILAGGFGEQYF
few	TRBV20-1	TRBJ2-6	NA	TGCAGTGCTAGGTTGCATATAGGCTCTGGGGCCAACATCCTGACTTTC	CSARLHIGSGANILTF
NA	TRBV12-3/TRBV12-4	TRBJ2-1	NA	TGTGCCAGCAGCCGACCAGCAGTGAATGAGCAGTTCTTC	CASSRPAVNEQFF
many	TRBV11-2	TRBJ2-7	NA	TGTGCCAGCAGCTTAGCGGCTGGGTACGAGCAGTACTTC	CASSLAAGYEQYF
NA	TRBV12-3/TRBV12-4	TRBJ2-1	TRBD1	TGTGCCAGCACTTTAGCCCGGGACAGGGGGATTAATGAGCAGTTGTTC	CASTLARDRGINEQLF
NA	TRBV4-2	TRBJ2-2	NA	TGTGCCAGCAGCCAAGGTTTGGCAGTCACCGTGGAGCTGTTTTTT	CASSQGLAVTVELFF
NA	TRBV12-3/TRBV12-4	TRBJ2-3	NA	TGTGCCAGCAGTCCCTTAGTTAACACAGATACGCAGTATTTT	CASSPLVNTDTQYF
NA	TRBV6-2/TRBV6-3	TRBJ1-2	TRBD1	TGTGACAGCAGTTACCAGGGGGCGAGTTATGGCTACACCTTC	CDSSYQGASYGYTF
NA	TRBV5-6	TRBJ2-1	NA	TGTGCCAGCAGCTTAGAGGCAGGCCTCACCCCCACGCAGCGTTATGACCAGTTCTTC	CASSLEAGLTPTQRYDQFF
few	TRBV12-3/TRBV12-4	TRBJ1-1	NA	TGTGCCAGCAATTTTTGGGGAAACACTGAGGCTTTCTTT	CASNFWGNTEAFF
NA	TRBV20-1	TRBJ2-5	TRBD2	TGCAGTGCTTCCGAGCGGGGGGTGATTCAGGAGACCCAGTACTTC	CSASERGVIQETQYF
NA	TRBV4-1	TRBJ2-3	TRBD2	TGTGCCAGCAGCCAAGTGCTTATGACTAGCGGGGGCACAGATACGCAGTATTTT	CASSQVLMTSGGTDTQYF